This TCR beta chain was sequenced in a study of OX40 agonist ivuxolimab in advanced cancers. On this clone: Its antigen is unidentified.

Per the germline V gene, CDR1 is SGHRS and CDR2 is YFSETQ. V lost 4 bases, J lost 5 bases, and 14 bases lay in between. The CDR3 spans 14 residues. Measured with immunoSEQ multiplex PCR; TCRdb has only the in-frame clones, and not every one. This table holds 75,000 to 90,000 clones, 70% to 90% found once. Overall study results and limits: The mean number of expanded clones was higher in CD8+ T cells than in CD4+. There was clonal expansion of CD4+ and CD8+ blood T cells by week 6 at 0.1 to 3.0 mg/kg.

This TCR was recovered from an adult with an advanced solid tumor such as melanoma, head and neck, liver or kidney cancer. V is TRBV5-1 and J is TRBJ2-3, with D tentatively TRBD2 (6 bases). Sequences were derived from CD4+ or CD8+ T cells sorted from blood, sampled in a trial of the OX40 agonist ivuxolimab. CDR3 nucleotides: TGCGCCAGCAGCCGAGGGACTGAGGGAGATACGCAGTATTTT. This sequence encodes CASSRGTEGDTQYF.